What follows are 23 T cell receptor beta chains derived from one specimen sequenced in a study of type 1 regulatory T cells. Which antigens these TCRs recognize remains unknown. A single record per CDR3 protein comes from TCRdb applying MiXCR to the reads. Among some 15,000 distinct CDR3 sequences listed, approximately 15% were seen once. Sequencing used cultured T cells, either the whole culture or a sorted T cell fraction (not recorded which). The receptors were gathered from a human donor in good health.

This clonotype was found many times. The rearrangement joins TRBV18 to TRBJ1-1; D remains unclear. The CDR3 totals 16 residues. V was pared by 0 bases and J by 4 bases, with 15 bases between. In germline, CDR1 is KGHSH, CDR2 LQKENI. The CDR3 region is CASSPPVVPGSTEAFF. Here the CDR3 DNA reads TGTGCCAGCTCACCACCGGTGGTCCCTGGGAGCACTGAAGCTTTCTTT.

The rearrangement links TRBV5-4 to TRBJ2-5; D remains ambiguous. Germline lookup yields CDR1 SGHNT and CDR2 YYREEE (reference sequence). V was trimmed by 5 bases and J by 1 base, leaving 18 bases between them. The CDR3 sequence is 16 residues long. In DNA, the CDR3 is TGTGCCAGCAGTTCGGGTCAGGTCCCCTCCCAAGAGACCCAGTACTTC. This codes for CASSSGQVPSQETQYF. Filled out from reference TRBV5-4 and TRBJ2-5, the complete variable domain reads ETGVTQSPTHLIKTRGQQVTLRCSSQSGHNTVSWYQQALGQGPQFIFQYYREEENGRGNFPPRFSGLQFPNYSSELNVNALELDDSALYLCASSSGQVPSQETQYFGPGTRLLVL.

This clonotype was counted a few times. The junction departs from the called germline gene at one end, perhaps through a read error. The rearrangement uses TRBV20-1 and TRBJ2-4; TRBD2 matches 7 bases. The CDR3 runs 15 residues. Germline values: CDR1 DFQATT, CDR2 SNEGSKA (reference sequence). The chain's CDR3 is CSTRASGMSKNIQYF. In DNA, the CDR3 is TGCAGTACTAGAGCGAGCGGGATGTCAAAAAACATTCAGTACTTC.

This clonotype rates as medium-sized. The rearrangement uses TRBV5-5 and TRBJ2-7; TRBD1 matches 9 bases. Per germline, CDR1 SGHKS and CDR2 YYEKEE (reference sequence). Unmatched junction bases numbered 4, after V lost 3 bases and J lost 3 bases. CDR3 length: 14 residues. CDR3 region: CASSSGTGSYEQYF. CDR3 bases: TGTGCCAGCAGCTCCGGGACAGGGAGCTACGAGCAGTACTTC.

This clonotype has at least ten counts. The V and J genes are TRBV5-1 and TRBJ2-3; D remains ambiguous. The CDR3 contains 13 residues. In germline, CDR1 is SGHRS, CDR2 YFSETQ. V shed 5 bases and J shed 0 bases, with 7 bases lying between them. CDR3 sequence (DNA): TGCGCCAGCAGACCCGCTAGCACAGATACGCAGTATTTT. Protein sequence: CASRPASTDTQYF.

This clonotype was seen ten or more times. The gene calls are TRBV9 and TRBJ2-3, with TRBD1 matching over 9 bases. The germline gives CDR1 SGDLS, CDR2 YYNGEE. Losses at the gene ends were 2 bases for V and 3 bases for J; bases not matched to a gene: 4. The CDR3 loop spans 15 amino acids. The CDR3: CASSVRTGVTDTQYF. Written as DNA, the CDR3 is TGTGCCAGCAGCGTTCGGACAGGGGTGACAGATACGCAGTATTTT. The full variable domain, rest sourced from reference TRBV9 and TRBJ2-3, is DSGVTQTPKHLITATGQRVTLRCSPRSGDLSVYWYQQSLDQGLQFLIQYYNGEERAKGNILERFSAQQFPDLHSELNLSSLELGDSALYFCASSVRTGVTDTQYFGPGTRLTVL.

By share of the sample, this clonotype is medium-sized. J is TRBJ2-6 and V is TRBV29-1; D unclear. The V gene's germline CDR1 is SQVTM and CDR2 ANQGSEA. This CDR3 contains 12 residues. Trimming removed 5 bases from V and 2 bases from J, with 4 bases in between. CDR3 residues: CSVSAGANVLTF. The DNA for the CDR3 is TGCAGCGTTTCGGCTGGGGCCAACGTCCTGACTTTC. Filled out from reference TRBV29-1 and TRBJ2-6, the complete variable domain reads SAVISQKPSRDICQRGTSLTIQCQVDSQVTMMFWYRQQPGQSLTLIATANQGSEATYESGFVIDKFPISRPNLTFSTLTVSNMSPEDSSIYLCSVSAGANVLTFGAGSRLTVL.

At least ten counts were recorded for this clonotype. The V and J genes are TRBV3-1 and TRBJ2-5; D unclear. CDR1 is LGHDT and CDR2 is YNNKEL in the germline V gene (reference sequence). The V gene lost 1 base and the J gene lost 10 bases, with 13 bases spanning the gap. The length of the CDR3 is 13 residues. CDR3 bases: TGTGCCAGCAGCCAAGCCTCCTGGGGTGACCAGTACTTC. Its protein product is CASSQASWGDQYF.

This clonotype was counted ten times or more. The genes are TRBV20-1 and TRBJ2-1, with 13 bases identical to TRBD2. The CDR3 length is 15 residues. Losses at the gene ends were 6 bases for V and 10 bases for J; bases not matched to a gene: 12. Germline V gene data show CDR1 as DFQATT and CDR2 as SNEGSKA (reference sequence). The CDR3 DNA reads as TGCAGTGCCCCTATGACTAGCGGGAGGCCGAGGGAGCAGTTCTTC. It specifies CSAPMTSGRPREQFF.

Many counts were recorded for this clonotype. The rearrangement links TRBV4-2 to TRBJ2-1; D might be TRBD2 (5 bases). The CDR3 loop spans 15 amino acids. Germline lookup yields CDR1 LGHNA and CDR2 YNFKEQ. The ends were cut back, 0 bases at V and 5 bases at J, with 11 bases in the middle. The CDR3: CASSQESGRNNEQFF. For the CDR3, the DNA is TGTGCCAGCAGCCAAGAAAGCGGAAGAAACAATGAGCAGTTCTTC.

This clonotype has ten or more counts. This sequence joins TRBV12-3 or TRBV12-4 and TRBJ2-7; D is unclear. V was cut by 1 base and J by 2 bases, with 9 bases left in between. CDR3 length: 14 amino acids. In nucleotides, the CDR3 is TGTGCCAGCAGTTTAGGGTCTCGGACCTACGAGCAGTACTTC. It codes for CASSLGSRTYEQYF.

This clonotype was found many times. The CDR3 reads CASSSTSGGYEQYF. The CDR3 DNA reads TGTGCCAGCAGTTCAACTAGCGGGGGCTACGAGCAGTACTTC. The rearrangement links TRBV12-3 or TRBV12-4 to TRBJ2-7, with TRBD2 matching 11 bases. V dropped 4 bases and J dropped 3; count of bases not matched to a gene: 2. CDR3 length equals 14 residues.

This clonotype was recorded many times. The chain's CDR3 is CASSLSGSRVGEQFF. DNA of the CDR3: TGTGCCAGCAGCCTTAGCGGGAGCAGGGTCGGTGAGCAGTTCTTC. The V and J genes are TRBV3-1 and TRBJ2-1; 9 bases agree with TRBD2. Germline CDR1 reads LGHDT; CDR2 reads YNNKEL (reference sequence). This CDR3 has 15 residues. With 4 bases clipped from V and 9 bases from J, the junction kept 10 bases outside the gene matches.

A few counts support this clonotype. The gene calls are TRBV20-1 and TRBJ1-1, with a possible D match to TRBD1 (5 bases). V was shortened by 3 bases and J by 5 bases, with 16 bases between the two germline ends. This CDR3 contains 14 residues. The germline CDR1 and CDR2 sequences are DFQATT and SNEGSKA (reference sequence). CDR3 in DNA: TGCAGTGCTAGGCAGGGTCCCCGGAGAACTGAAGCTTTCTTT. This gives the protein CSARQGPRRTEAFF.

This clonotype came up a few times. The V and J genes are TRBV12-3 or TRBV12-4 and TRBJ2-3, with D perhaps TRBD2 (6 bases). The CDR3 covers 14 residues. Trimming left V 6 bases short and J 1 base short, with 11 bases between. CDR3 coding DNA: TGTGCCAGCAGGGGATTAGCGGGCACAGATACGCAGTATTTT. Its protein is CASRGLAGTDTQYF.

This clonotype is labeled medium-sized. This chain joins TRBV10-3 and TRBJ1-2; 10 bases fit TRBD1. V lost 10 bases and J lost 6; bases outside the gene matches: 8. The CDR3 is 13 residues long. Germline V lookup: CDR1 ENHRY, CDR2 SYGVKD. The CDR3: CATRRQGADGYTF. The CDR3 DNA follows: TGTGCCACCCGAAGACAGGGGGCGGATGGCTACACCTTC.

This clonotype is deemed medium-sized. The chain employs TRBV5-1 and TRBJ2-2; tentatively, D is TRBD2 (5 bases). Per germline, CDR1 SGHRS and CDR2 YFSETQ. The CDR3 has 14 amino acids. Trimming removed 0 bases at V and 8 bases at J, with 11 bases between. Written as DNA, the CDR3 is TGCGCCAGCAGCTTGGGGACTTCGGAGGGGGAGCTGTTTTTT. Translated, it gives CASSLGTSEGELFF.

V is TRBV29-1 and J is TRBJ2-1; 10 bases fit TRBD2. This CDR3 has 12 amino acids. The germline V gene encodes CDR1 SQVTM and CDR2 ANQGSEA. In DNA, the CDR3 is TGCAACTTTTGCGAAGCGGGAGGGGAGCAGTTCTTC. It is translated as CNFCEAGGEQFF.

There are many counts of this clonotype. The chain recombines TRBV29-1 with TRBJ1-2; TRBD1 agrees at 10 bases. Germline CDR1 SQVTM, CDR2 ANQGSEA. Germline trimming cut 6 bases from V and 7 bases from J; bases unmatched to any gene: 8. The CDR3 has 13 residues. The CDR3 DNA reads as TGCAGCGTCTACCGGGACAGGGGAGGTGGCTACACCTTC. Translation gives CSVYRDRGGGYTF.

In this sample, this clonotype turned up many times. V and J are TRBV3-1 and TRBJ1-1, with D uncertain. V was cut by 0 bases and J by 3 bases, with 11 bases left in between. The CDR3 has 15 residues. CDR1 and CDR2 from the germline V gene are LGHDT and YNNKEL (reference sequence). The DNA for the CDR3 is TGTGCCAGCAGCCAAGATAATCCGGCGCACACTGAAGCTTTCTTT. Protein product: CASSQDNPAHTEAFF.

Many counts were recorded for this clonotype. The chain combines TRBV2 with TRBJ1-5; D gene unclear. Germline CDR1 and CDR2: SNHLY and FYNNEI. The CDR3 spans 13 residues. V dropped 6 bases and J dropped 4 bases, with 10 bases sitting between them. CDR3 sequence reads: CASRLDRNQPQHF. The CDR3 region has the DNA TGTGCCAGCAGATTAGACCGAAATCAGCCCCAGCATTTT.

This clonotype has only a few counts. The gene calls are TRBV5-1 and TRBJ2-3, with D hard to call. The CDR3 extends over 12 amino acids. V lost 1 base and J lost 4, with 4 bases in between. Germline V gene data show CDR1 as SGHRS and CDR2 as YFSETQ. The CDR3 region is CASSLSADTQYF. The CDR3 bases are TGCGCCAGCAGCTTGTCTGCAGATACGCAGTATTTT.

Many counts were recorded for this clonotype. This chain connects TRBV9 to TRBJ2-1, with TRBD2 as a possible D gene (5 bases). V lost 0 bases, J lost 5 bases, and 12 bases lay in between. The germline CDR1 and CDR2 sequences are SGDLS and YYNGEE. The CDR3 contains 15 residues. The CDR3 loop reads CASSVGGRNHNEQFF. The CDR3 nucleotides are TGTGCCAGCAGCGTAGGCGGGCGGAACCACAATGAGCAGTTCTTC. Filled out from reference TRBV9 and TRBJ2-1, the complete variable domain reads DSGVTQTPKHLITATGQRVTLRCSPRSGDLSVYWYQQSLDQGLQFLIQYYNGEERAKGNILERFSAQQFPDLHSELNLSSLELGDSALYFCASSVGGRNHNEQFFGPGTRLTVL.